The clone carrying this T cell receptor (beta chain) was picked up one time. Its cognate antigen is unknown. This specimen comes from a study of OX40 agonist ivuxolimab in advanced cancers. The study, taken as a whole, reports: In CD8+ T cells, expanded clones were on average more numerous than in CD4+. Also showing low normalized T-cell clonal expansion were some of the nonresponders. The authors did not determine the antigen specificity of the expanded peripheral T cells.

Repertoires were generated with immunoSEQ multiplex PCR, while TCRdb's copy carries only in-frame clones and drops some. The table lists tens of thousands of clones, roughly 85% of them singletons. The CDR3 contains 16 residues. Trimming cost V 5 bases and J 2 bases, with 16 bases left between them. Germline CDR1 reads MNHEY; CDR2 reads SMNVEV (reference sequence). This chain uses TRBV27 with TRBJ1-3; no firm D call. The sequenced sample was CD4+ or CD8+ T cells sorted from blood, obtained in a trial of the OX40 agonist ivuxolimab. The receptor comes from an adult with an advanced solid tumor such as melanoma, head and neck, liver or kidney cancer. In DNA form, the CDR3 reads TGTGCCAGCAGTGCCTATCCCGGGGAGCCTGGAAACACCATATATTTT. As protein: CASSAYPGEPGNTIYF.